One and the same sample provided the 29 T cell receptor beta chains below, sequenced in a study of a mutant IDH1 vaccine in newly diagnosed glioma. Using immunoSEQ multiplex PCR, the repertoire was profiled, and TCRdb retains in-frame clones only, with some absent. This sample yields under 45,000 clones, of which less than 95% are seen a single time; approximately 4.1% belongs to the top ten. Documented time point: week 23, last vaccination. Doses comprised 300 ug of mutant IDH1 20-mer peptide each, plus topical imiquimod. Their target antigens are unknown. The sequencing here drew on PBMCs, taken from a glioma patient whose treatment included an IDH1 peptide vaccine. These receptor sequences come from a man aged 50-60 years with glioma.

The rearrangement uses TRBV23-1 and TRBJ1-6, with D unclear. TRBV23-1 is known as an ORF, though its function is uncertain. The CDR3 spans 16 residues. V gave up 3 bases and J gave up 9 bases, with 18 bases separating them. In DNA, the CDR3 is TGCGCCAGCAGTCACCCGAGGCTCCCCGAGACTTCACCCCTCCACTTT. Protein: CASSHPRLPETSPLHF.

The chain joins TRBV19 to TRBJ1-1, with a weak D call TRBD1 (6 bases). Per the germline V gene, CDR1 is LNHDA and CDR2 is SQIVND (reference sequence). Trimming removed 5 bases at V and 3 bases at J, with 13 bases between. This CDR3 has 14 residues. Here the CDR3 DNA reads TGTGCCAGTAGTGTATTGAGGGGGGACACTGAAGCTTTCTTT. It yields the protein CASSVLRGDTEAFF.

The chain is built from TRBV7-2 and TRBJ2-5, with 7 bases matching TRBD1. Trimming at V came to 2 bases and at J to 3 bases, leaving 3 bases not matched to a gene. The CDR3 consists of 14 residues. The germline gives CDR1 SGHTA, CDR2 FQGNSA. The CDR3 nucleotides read TGTGCCAGCAGCTTATCGACAGGGAAAGAGACCCAGTACTTC. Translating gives CASSLSTGKETQYF. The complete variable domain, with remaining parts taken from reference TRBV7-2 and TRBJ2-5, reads GAGVSQSPSNKVTEKGKDVELRCDPISGHTALYWYRQSLGQGLEFLIYFQGNSAPDKSGLPSDRFSAERTGGSVSTLTIQRTQQEDSAVYLCASSLSTGKETQYFGPGTRLLVL.

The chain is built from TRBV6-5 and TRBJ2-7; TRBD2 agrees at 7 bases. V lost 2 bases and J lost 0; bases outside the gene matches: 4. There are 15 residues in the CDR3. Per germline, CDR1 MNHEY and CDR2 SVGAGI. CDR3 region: CASSYTRDYSYEQYF. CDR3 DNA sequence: TGTGCCAGCAGTTACACTAGGGACTACTCCTACGAGCAGTACTTC.

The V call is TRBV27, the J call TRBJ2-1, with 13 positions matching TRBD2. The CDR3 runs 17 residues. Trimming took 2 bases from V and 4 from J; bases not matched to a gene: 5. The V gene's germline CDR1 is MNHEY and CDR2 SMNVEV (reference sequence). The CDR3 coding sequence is TGTGCCAGCAGTTTACTCACGGGACTAGCGGGGTACAATGAGCAGTTCTTC. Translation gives CASSLLTGLAGYNEQFF.

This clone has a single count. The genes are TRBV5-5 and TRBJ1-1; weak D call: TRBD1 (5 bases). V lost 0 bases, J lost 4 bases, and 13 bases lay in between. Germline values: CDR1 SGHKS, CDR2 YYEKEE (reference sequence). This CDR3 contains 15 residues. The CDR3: CASSLGTLGGTEAFF. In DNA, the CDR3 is TGTGCCAGCAGCTTGGGGACCTTGGGGGGCACTGAAGCTTTCTTT.

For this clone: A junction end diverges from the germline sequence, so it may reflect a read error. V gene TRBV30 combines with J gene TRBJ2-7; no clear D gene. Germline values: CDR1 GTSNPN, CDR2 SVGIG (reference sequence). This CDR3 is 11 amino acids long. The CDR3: CALSAAYEQYF. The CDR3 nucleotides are TGTGCCTTGAGTGCGGCCTACGAGCAGTACTTC.

The CDR3 nucleotides read TGTGCCAGCTCACCGCTCAAAGATGGCTACACCTTC. This translates into CASSPLKDGYTF. This chain links TRBV18 with TRBJ1-2; D gene ambiguous. Germline lookup yields CDR1 KGHSH and CDR2 LQKENI. Trimming removed 3 bases from V and 6 bases from J, with 8 bases in between. This CDR3 is 12 amino acids long. The complete variable domain, with remaining parts taken from reference TRBV18 and TRBJ1-2, reads NAGVMQNPRHLVRRRGQEARLRCSPMKGHSHVYWYRQLPEEGLKFMVYLQKENIIDESGMPKERFSAEFPKEGPSILRIQQVVRGDSAAYFCASSPLKDGYTFGSGTRLTVV.

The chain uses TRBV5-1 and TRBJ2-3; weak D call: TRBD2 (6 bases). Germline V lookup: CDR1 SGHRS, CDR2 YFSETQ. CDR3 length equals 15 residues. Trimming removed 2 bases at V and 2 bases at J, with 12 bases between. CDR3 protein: CASSLLTGDTDTQYF. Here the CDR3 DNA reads TGCGCCAGCAGCTTACTAACGGGAGACACAGATACGCAGTATTTT.

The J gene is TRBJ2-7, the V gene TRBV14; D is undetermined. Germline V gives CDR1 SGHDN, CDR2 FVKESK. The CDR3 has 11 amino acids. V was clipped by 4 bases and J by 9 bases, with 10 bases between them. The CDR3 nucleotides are TGTGCCAGCAGCCCCGCCCGCGGGCAGTACTTC. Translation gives CASSPARGQYF.

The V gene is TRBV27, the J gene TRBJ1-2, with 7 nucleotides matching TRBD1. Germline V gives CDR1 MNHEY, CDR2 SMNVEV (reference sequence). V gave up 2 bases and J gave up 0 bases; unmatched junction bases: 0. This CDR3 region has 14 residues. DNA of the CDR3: TGTGCCAGCAGTTTAGACAGGGCTAACTATGGCTACACCTTC. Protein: CASSLDRANYGYTF.

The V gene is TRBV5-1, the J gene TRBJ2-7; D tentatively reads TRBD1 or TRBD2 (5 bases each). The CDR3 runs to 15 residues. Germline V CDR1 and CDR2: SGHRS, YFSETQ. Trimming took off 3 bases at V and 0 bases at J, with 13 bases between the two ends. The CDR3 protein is CASSSQGRASYEQYF. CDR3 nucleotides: TGCGCCAGCAGCTCCCAGGGACGGGCCTCCTACGAGCAGTACTTC.

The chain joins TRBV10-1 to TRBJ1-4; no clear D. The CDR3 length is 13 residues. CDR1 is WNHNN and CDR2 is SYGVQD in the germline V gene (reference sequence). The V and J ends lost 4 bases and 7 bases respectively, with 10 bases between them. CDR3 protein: CASSAHIREKLFF. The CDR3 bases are TGCGCCAGCAGTGCACACATCCGTGAAAAACTGTTTTTT.

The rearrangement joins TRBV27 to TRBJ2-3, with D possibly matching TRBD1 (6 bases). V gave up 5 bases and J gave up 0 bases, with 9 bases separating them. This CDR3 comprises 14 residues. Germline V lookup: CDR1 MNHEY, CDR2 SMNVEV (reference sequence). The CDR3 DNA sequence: TGTGCCAGCAGTCACACAGGGAGCACAGATACGCAGTATTTT. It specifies CASSHTGSTDTQYF.

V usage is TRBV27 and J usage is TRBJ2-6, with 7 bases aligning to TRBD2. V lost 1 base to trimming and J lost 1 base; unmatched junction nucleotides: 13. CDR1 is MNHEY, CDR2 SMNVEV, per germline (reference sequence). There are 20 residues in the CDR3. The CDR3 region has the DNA TGTGCCAGCAGTTTATTCGGGGGGAGTACTTCTCAATCTGGGGCCAACGTCCTGACTTTC. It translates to CASSLFGGSTSQSGANVLTF.

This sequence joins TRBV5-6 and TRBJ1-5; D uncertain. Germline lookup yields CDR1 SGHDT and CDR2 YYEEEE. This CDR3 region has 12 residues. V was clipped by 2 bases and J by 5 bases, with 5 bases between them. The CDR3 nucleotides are TGTGCCAGCAGCTTACAAGATCAGCCCCAGCATTTT. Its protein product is CASSLQDQPQHF.

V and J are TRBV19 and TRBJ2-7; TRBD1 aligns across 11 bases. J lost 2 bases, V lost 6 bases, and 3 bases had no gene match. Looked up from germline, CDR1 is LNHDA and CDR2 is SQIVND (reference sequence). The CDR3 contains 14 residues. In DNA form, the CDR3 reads TGTGCCAGTAGGCCGGGACAGGGGGCCTACGAGCAGTACTTC. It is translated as CASRPGQGAYEQYF.

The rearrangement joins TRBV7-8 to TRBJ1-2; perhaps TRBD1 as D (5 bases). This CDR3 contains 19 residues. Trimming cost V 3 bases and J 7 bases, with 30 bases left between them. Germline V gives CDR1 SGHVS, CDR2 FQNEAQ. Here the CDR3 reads CASSFFRGGSGVGSIGYTF. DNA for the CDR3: TGTGCCAGCAGCTTTTTTCGAGGTGGCTCGGGGGTCGGGTCCATTGGCTACACCTTC. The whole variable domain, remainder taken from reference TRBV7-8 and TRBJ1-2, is GAGVSQSPRYKVAKRGQDVALRCDPISGHVSLFWYQQALGQGPEFLTYFQNEAQLDKSGLPSDRFFAERPEGSVSTLKIQRTQQEDSAVYLCASSFFRGGSGVGSIGYTFGSGTRLTVV.

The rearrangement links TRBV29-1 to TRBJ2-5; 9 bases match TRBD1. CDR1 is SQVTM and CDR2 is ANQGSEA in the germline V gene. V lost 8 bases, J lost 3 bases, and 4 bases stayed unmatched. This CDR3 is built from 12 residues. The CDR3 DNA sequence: TGCAGCTTTACAGGGGGCGAAGAGACCCAGTACTTC. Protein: CSFTGGEETQYF.

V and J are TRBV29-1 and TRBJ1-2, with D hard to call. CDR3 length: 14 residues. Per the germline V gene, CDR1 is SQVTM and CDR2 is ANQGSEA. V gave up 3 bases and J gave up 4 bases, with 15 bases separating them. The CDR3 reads CSVDKSDDGYGYTF. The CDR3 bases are TGCAGCGTTGATAAGTCGGACGATGGCTATGGCTACACCTTC.

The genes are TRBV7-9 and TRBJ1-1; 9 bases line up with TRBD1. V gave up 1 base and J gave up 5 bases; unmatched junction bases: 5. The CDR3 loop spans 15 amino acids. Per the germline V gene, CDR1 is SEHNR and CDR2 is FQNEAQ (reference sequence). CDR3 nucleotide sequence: TGTGCCAGCAGCTTAGTAGGACAGGGGAGGACTGAAGCTTTCTTT. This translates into CASSLVGQGRTEAFF.

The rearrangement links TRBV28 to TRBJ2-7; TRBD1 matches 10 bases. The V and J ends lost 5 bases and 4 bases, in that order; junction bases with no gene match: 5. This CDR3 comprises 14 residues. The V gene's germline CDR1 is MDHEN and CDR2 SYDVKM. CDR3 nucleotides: TGTGCCAGCAGTCCCGGGACAGGGGTTTACGAGCAGTACTTC. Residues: CASSPGTGVYEQYF.

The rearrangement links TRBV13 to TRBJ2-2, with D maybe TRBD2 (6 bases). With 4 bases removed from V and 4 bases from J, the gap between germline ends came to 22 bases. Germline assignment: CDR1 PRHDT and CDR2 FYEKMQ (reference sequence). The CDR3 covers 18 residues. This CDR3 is CASSSTTFGLNFTGELFF. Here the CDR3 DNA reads TGTGCCAGCAGCTCGACGACGTTCGGACTAAATTTCACCGGGGAGCTGTTTTTT.

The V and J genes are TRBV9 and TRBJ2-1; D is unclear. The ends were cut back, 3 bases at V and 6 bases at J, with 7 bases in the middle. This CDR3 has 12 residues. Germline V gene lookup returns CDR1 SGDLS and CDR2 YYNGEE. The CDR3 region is CASSALRNEQFF. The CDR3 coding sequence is TGTGCCAGCAGCGCCCTTCGCAATGAGCAGTTCTTC.

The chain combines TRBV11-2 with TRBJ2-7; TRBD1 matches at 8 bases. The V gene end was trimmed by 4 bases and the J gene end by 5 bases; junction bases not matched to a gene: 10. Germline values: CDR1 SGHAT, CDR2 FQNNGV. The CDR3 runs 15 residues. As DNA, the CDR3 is TGTGCCAGCAGCTCCCTGACAGGGGATTCCCACGAGCAGTACTTC. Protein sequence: CASSSLTGDSHEQYF. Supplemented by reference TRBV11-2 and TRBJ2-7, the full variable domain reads EAGVAQSPRYKIIEKRQSVAFWCNPISGHATLYWYQQILGQGPKLLIQFQNNGVVDDSQLPKDRFSAERLKGVDSTLKIQPAKLEDSAVYLCASSSLTGDSHEQYFGPGTRLTVT.

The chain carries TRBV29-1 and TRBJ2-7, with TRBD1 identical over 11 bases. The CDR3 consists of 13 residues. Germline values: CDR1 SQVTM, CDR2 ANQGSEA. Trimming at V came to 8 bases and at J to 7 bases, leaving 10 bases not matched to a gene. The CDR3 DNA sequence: TGCAGCACGGGGCTCGGGACAGGGGGGGAGCAGTACTTC. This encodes CSTGLGTGGEQYF.

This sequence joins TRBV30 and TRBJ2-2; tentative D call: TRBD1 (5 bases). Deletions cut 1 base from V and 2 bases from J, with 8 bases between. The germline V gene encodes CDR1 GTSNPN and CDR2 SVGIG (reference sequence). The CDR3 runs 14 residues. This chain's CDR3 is CAWSGQSNTGELFF. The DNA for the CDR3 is TGTGCCTGGAGTGGACAGAGCAACACCGGGGAGCTGTTTTTT.

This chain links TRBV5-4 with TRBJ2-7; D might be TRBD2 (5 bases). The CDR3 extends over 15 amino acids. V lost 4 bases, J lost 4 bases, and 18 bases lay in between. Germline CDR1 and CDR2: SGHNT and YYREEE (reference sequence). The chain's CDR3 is CASSTRTGDSYEQYF. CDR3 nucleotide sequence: TGTGCCAGCAGCACACGAACCGGGGATAGTTACGAGCAGTACTTC.

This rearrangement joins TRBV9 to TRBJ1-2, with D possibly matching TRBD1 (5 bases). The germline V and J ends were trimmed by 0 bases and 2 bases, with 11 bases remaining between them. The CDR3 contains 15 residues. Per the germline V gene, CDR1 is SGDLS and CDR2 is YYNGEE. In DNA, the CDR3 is TGTGCCAGCAGCGTAGACCCAGGGAGGAACTATGGCTACACCTTC. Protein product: CASSVDPGRNYGYTF.